This T cell receptor (beta chain) was sequenced during a study of CD8+ T cells in alopecia areata. About the study: A regimen of oral tofacitinib, 5 to 10 mg twice daily, was given to treated patients. The tofacitinib course ran for 6 to 18 months and was followed by 6 months off drug.

Extracted RNA was reverse transcribed, and the resulting cDNA served as sequencing template. Assay used: immunoSEQ multiplex PCR; TCRdb lists only in-frame clones, some missing. The sample includes roughly 150,000 clones, over 70% of them seen just once. Specimens obtained from alopecia areata patients comprised lesional scalp punch biopsies and peripheral blood. Sorted populations comprised CD4+ and CD8+ T cells obtained from PBMCs. The CDR3 is 16 amino acids. The trim removed 4 bases at V and 5 bases at J, leaving 8 bases unmatched. Germline-derived CDR1 and CDR2 are MNHEY and SVGAGI. The TCR comes from a human donor with alopecia areata. Sequenced material: CD8+ T cells sorted from blood, taken at week 0. The chain uses TRBV6-5 and TRBJ2-5; 12 bases are a match to TRBD2. Written as DNA, the CDR3 is TGTGCCAGCAGTTTGCTAGCGGGAGGGCCAGGGGAGACCCAGTACTTC. Protein sequence: CASSLLAGGPGETQYF.